This is a list of T cell receptor beta chains from one sample in a study of shared clonotypes between healthy human individuals. The assay was immunoSEQ multiplex PCR, and TCRdb's table has in-frame clones only and misses some. The sample shows hundreds of thousands of clones, roughly 96% of them seen only once. Sequenced: naive CD8+ T cells sorted from blood. All receptors derive from a woman under 40 in good health. CDR3s include the opening cysteine and the closing phenylalanine or tryptophan. A D gene is named only where the DNA matches it firmly. Not all rows give a size; the values are once, few, many and, for expanded clones, a class.

cdr3_nt: TGTGCCAGCAGCTTAGTAGGGGGCTTGGAGACCCAGTACTTC; cdr3_aa: CASSLVGGLETQYF; j_call: TRBJ2-5; d_call: TRBD1; v_call: TRBV7-9; clone_size: once
cdr3_nt: TGTGCCAGCAGCCAAGAGGGAACAGGGTCCTTGTCAGACGAGCAGTACTTC; cdr3_aa: CASSQEGTGSLSDEQYF; j_call: TRBJ2-7; d_call: .; v_call: TRBV4-2; clone_size: .
cdr3_nt: TGTGCCAGCAGCTTGGTGGAGGGCGATGAGCAGTTCTTC; cdr3_aa: CASSLVEGDEQFF; j_call: TRBJ2-1; d_call: .; v_call: TRBV5-6; clone_size: .
cdr3_nt: TGTGCCAGCAGCTTGTTGGGGGGAAGCACAGATACGCAGTATTTT; cdr3_aa: CASSLLGGSTDTQYF; j_call: TRBJ2-3; d_call: .; v_call: TRBV5-5; clone_size: once
cdr3_nt: TGTGCCAGCAGTGAACCTAGCGGGAGGGGAACCTACGAGCAGTACTTC; cdr3_aa: CASSEPSGRGTYEQYF; j_call: TRBJ2-7; d_call: TRBD2; v_call: TRBV6-1; clone_size: .
cdr3_nt: TGTGCCAGCGGTTACACAGACTCCTGGGGGAGCGAGCAGTACTTC; cdr3_aa: CASGYTDSWGSEQYF; j_call: TRBJ2-7; d_call: .; v_call: TRBV5-6; clone_size: .
cdr3_nt: TGTGCCAGCAGCCGGCAGGGGGGCGAGCAGTACTTC; cdr3_aa: CASSRQGGEQYF; j_call: TRBJ2-7; d_call: .; v_call: TRBV28; clone_size: .
cdr3_nt: TGTGCCAGCAGTTTATCGAGGGGCGGGGTCAATGAGCAGTTCTTC; cdr3_aa: CASSLSRGGVNEQFF; j_call: TRBJ2-1; d_call: .; v_call: TRBV28; clone_size: .
cdr3_nt: TGTGCCAGCAGCTTGAGCGTGAGGGATACGCAGTATTTT; cdr3_aa: CASSLSVRDTQYF; j_call: TRBJ2-3; d_call: .; v_call: TRBV7-3; clone_size: .
cdr3_nt: TGCAGCGTCCTAGGGGCGAACACTGAAGCTTTCTTT; cdr3_aa: CSVLGANTEAFF; j_call: TRBJ1-1; d_call: .; v_call: TRBV29-1; clone_size: .
cdr3_nt: TGTGCCAGCAGTGAAGGCAGGGGAGACTATGGCTACACCTTC; cdr3_aa: CASSEGRGDYGYTF; j_call: TRBJ1-2; d_call: .; v_call: TRBV2; clone_size: .
cdr3_nt: TGTGCCACCAGCAGAGATGTCCTAGCGGAATACAATGAGCAGTTCTTC; cdr3_aa: CATSRDVLAEYNEQFF; j_call: TRBJ2-1; d_call: TRBD2; v_call: TRBV15; clone_size: .
cdr3_nt: TGTGCCAGCAGCTTGGGCGGGATCACCTACGAGCAGTACTTC; cdr3_aa: CASSLGGITYEQYF; j_call: TRBJ2-7; d_call: .; v_call: TRBV4-2; clone_size: .
cdr3_nt: TGTGCCACCAGCAGTCAGACCGGTAGCGCAGATACGCAGTATTTT; cdr3_aa: CATSSQTGSADTQYF; j_call: TRBJ2-3; d_call: .; v_call: TRBV15; clone_size: .
cdr3_nt: TGTGCCAGCAGTTACTCATCGGGAGCGCGGGCCTACGAGCAGTACTTC; cdr3_aa: CASSYSSGARAYEQYF; j_call: TRBJ2-7; d_call: .; v_call: TRBV6-5; clone_size: .
cdr3_nt: TGTGCCAGCAGCGTACAGACAGGGCCCCTCCACTTT; cdr3_aa: CASSVQTGPLHF; j_call: TRBJ1-6; d_call: TRBD1; v_call: TRBV9; clone_size: .
cdr3_nt: TGTGCCAGTAGTATTGGCTGGGGTGGATCCTACGAGCAGTACTTC; cdr3_aa: CASSIGWGGSYEQYF; j_call: TRBJ2-7; d_call: .; v_call: TRBV19; clone_size: .
cdr3_nt: TGTGCCAGCAGCAGAGGACTAGCGGGCTCCTACAATGAGCAGTTCTTC; cdr3_aa: CASSRGLAGSYNEQFF; j_call: TRBJ2-1; d_call: TRBD2; v_call: TRBV11-2; clone_size: .
cdr3_nt: TGTGCCAGCAGCGTGGAAGAGGACTATGGCTACACCTTC; cdr3_aa: CASSVEEDYGYTF; j_call: TRBJ1-2; d_call: .; v_call: TRBV9; clone_size: .
cdr3_nt: TGTGCCAGCAGTGATCCCGACAGGGCCGCCGTCTCTGGAAACACCATATATTTT; cdr3_aa: CASSDPDRAAVSGNTIYF; j_call: TRBJ1-3; d_call: TRBD1; v_call: TRBV2; clone_size: .
cdr3_nt: TGTGCCAGTAGCCCGGGACAAAGCTACGAGCAGTACTTC; cdr3_aa: CASSPGQSYEQYF; j_call: TRBJ2-7; d_call: .; v_call: TRBV19; clone_size: .
cdr3_nt: TGTGCCAGCGGAGATAGCGGAACCTACGAGCAGTACTTC; cdr3_aa: CASGDSGTYEQYF; j_call: TRBJ2-7; d_call: .; v_call: TRBV7-9; clone_size: .
cdr3_nt: TGTGCCAGCAGCCTCACAGGGGTTCGGGGATATTTT; cdr3_aa: CASSLTGVRGYF; j_call: TRBJ2-3; d_call: TRBD1; v_call: TRBV7-9; clone_size: .